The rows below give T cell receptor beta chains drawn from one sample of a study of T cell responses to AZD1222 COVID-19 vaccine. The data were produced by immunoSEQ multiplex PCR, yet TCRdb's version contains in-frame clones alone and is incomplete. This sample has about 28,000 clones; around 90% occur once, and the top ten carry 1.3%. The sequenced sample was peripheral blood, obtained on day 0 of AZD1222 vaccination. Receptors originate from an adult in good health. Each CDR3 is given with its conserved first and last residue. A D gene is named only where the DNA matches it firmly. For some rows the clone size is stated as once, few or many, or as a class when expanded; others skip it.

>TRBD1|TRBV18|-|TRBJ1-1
CASSPSTGVLNTEAFF
TGTGCCAGCTCACCTTCGACAGGGGTCTTGAACACTGAAGCTTTCTTT
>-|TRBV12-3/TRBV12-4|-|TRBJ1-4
CASRETGDEKLFF
TGTGCCAGCAGAGAGACAGGAGATGAAAAACTGTTTTTT
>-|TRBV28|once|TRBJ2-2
CASSGGLPGELFF
TGTGCCAGCAGTGGGGGACTCCCCGGGGAGCTGTTTTTT
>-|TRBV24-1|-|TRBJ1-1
CATSDLTGVMNTEAFF
TGTGCCACCAGTGATTTAACAGGAGTCATGAACACTGAAGCTTTCTTT
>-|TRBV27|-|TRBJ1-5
CASSLTLNQPQHF
TGTGCCAGCAGTTTAACCCTCAATCAGCCCCAGCATTTT
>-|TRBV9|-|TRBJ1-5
CASSVGDGWLFNQPQHF
TGTGCCAGCAGCGTAGGGGACGGATGGTTATTCAATCAGCCCCAGCATTTT
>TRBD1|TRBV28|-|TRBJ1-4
CASSPRTGWSEKLFF
TGTGCCAGCAGTCCCCGGACAGGGTGGAGTGAAAAACTGTTTTTT
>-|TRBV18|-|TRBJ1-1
CASSPPLSRTTEAFF
TGTGCCAGCTCACCACCTTTGAGCAGGACCACTGAAGCTTTCTTT
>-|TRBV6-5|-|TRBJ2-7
CASRRDNTYEQYF
TGTGCCAGCAGACGGGACAACACCTACGAGCAGTACTTC
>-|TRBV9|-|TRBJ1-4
CASSVGTVRYSSEKLFF
TGTGCCAGCAGCGTAGGGACAGTCCGCTATTCTAGTGAAAAACTGTTTTTT